A selection of T cell receptor beta chains follows, all from one sample in a study of blood T cell repertoires in COVID-19. Only in-frame clones appear in the TCRdb table, and some are missing; sequencing was by immunoSEQ multiplex PCR. The top ten clones hold 5% to 8% of a sample with 270,000 or so clones, 70% to 90% of them seen once. The sample consisted of PBMCs or T cells enriched from blood (not recorded which). All receptors come from a woman in her 50s who had been exposed to COVID-19. Both conserved end residues are part of each CDR3. The order of the fields is D gene, J gene, V gene, CDR3 DNA, CDR3 protein. The D gene is left open where the match is weak.

d_call: -
j_call: TRBJ1-1
v_call: TRBV30
cdr3_nt: TGTGCCTGGATGTTTCGAGGGAGGGAAGCTTTCTTT
cdr3_aa: CAWMFRGREAFF

d_call: -
j_call: TRBJ1-2
v_call: TRBV24-1
cdr3_nt: TGTGCCACCAGTGATTCCTGGGACGGAGGGTTGGGCTACACCTTC
cdr3_aa: CATSDSWDGGLGYTF

d_call: -
j_call: TRBJ2-4
v_call: TRBV3-1/TRBV3-2
cdr3_nt: TGTGCCAGCAGCCAAGCCCTTGGCGGACTAGCCAAAAACATTCAGTACTTC
cdr3_aa: CASSQALGGLAKNIQYF

d_call: TRBD1
j_call: TRBJ1-1
v_call: TRBV5-5
cdr3_nt: TGTGCCAGCAGCTGGGACCGACAGGGGAGAAGAGCTTTCTTT
cdr3_aa: CASSWDRQGRRAFF

d_call: -
j_call: TRBJ1-2
v_call: TRBV6-5
cdr3_nt: TGTGCCAGCAGTTACTCACAGCACCTCTATGGCTACACCTTC
cdr3_aa: CASSYSQHLYGYTF

d_call: TRBD2
j_call: TRBJ2-1
v_call: TRBV5-4
cdr3_nt: TGTGCCAGCAGCTTTATGGGTCGGGGGACTAGGGGCAATGAGCAGTTCTTC
cdr3_aa: CASSFMGRGTRGNEQFF

d_call: -
j_call: TRBJ1-2
v_call: TRBV6-1
cdr3_nt: TGTGCCAGCAGTGAGTGGGGCGCGAGTGGCTACACCTTC
cdr3_aa: CASSEWGASGYTF

d_call: -
j_call: TRBJ1-2
v_call: TRBV6-5
cdr3_nt: TGTGCCAGCACCAAGGACAGTAACTATGGCTACACCTTC
cdr3_aa: CASTKDSNYGYTF

d_call: TRBD1
j_call: TRBJ2-3
v_call: TRBV29-1
cdr3_nt: TGCAGCGCCCAGGACAGGGGGCGCGCAGATACGCAGTATTTT
cdr3_aa: CSAQDRGRADTQYF

d_call: -
j_call: TRBJ2-5
v_call: TRBV5-6
cdr3_nt: TGTGCCAGCAGCTTGGATGGGGGCGAGAGGACCCAGTACTTC
cdr3_aa: CASSLDGGERTQYF